This TCR beta chain comes out of a study of shared clonotypes between healthy human individuals. The study, taken as a whole, reports: Relative to memory subsets, naive subsets generally showed larger estimated richness. Against clonotypes common to all four donors, non-shared ones had lower generation probabilities.

The table came from immunoSEQ multiplex PCR; TCRdb's copy has only in-frame clones and leaves some out. The data show roughly 2.2 million clones, 80% to 95% seen once. In regard to this clone: What it binds is not known. Other DNA sequences in this sample translate to the same CDR3.

The sequenced sample consisted of naive CD4+ T cells from PBMCs. The subset here: CD45RA+ positively selected. This TCR came from a man in his late teens or twenties in good health. Some clones in this sample may be carry-over from other donors' samples.

CDR3 loop: CASRASGSSYEQYF. The CDR3 DNA follows: TGTGCCAGCAGAGCTAGCGGGAGTTCTTACGAGCAGTACTTC. The V gene is TRBV27, the J gene TRBJ2-7; TRBD2 agrees at 10 bases. From germline, CDR1 is MNHEY and CDR2 SMNVEV (reference sequence). V lost 6 bases and J lost 4; bases outside the gene matches: 6. This CDR3 is 14 amino acids long.